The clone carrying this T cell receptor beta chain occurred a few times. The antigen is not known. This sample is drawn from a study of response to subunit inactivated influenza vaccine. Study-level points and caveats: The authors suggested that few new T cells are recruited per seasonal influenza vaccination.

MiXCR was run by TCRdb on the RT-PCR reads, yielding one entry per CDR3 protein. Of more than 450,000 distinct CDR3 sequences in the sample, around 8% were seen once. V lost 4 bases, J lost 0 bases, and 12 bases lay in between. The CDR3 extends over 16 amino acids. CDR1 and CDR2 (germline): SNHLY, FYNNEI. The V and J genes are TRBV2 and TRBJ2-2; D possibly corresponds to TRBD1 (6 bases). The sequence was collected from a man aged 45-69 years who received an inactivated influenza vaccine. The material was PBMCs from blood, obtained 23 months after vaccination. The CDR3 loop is CASSALDSTNTGELFF. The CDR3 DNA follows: TGTGCCAGCAGTGCCCTGGACAGCACGAACACCGGGGAGCTGTTTTTT.